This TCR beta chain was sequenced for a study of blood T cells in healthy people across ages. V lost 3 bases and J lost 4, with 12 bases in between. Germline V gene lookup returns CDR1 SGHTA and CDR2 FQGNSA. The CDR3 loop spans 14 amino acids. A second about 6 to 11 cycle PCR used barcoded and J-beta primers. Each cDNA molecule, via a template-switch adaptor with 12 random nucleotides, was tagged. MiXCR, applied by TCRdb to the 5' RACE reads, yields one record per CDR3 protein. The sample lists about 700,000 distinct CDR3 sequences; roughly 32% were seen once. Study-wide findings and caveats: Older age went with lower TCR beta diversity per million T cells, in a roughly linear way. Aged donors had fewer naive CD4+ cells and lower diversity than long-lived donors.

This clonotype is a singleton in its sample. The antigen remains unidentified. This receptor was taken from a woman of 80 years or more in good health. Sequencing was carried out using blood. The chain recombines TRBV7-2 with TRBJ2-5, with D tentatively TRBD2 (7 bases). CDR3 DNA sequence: TGTGCCAGCAGCTTGGGGGGGCGGAGAGAGACCCAGTACTTC. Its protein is CASSLGGRRETQYF.